This T cell receptor beta chain was captured in a study of blood T cell repertoires in COVID-19. Original analysis: Cell counts per sample came from amplifying reference gene primers. Clones were sequenced by immunoSEQ multiplex PCR, and TCRdb holds only the in-frame ones, with some missing. V and J calls and clone size are given by that table; D and trimming were obtained from the DNA. The sample lists roughly 80,000 clones, roughly 90% occurring once. J gave up 14 bases and V 4 bases, and 4 bases lay outside the gene matches. The CDR3 is 11 amino acids. The chain links TRBV12-3 or TRBV12-4 to TRBJ2-3; the match to TRBD1 covers 9 bases. This TCR derives from a woman of 80 years or more with acute or convalescent COVID-19. Sequenced sample: peripheral blood. CDR3 nucleotides: TGTGCCAGCAGTTACCGGGACAGGGTGTATTTT. Protein sequence: CASSYRDRVYF.